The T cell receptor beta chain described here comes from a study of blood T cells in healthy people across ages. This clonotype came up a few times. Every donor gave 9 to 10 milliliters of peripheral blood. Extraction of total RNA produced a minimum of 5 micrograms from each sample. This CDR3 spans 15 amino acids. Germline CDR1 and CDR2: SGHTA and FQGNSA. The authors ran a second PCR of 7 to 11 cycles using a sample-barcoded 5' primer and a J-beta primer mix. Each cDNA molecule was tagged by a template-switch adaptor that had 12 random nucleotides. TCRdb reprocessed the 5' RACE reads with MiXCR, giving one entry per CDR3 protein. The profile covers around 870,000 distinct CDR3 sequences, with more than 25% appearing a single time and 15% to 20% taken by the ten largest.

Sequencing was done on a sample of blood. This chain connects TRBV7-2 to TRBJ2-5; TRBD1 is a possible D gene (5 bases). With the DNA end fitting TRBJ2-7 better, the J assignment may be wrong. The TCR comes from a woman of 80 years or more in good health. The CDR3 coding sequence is TGTGCCAGCAGCTTAGTTGACACAGGAGTATACGAGCAGTACTTC. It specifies CASSLVDTGVYEQYF.